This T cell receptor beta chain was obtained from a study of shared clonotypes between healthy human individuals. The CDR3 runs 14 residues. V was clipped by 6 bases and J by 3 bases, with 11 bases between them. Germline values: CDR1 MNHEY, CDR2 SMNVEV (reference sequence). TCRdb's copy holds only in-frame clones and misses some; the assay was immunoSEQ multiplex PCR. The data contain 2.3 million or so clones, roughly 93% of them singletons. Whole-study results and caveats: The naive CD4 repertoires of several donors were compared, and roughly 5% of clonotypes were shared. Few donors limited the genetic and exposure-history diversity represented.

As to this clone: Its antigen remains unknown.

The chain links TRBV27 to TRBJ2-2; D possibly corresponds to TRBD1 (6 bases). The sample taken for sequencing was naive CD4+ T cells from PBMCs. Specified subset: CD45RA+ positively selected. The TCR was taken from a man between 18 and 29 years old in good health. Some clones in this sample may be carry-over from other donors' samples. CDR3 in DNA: TGTGCCAGCAGAGGGACACTACACACCGGGGAGCTGTTTTTT. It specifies CASRGTLHTGELFF.